Sequencing of this T cell receptor beta chain was carried out in a study of identical twins. Germline V gives CDR1 SGHTA, CDR2 FQGNSA. The length of the CDR3 is 14 residues. V was shortened by 3 bases and J by 1 base, with 9 bases between the two germline ends. This clonotype has only a few counts. Its specificity is not known. TCRdb analysed the 5' RACE reads with MiXCR anew, one entry per CDR3 protein. The repertoire holds 350,000 to 600,000 distinct CDR3 sequences, with about 14% as singletons. Study-wide results and caveats: Out-of-frame alpha sequences that twins shared showed excess low generation probability.

These same records also appear under a second study, on yellow fever vaccine responses in identical twins.

The clonotype was recovered from a young woman in good health. The sequencing input was CD4+ T cells sorted from blood. The rearrangement joins TRBV7-2 to TRBJ2-5; weak D call: TRBD2 (5 bases). The CDR3 bases are TGTGCCAGCAGCTTCCTGGGAGTCCAAGAGACCCAGTACTTC. This translates into CASSFLGVQETQYF. The whole variable domain, remainder taken from reference TRBV7-2 and TRBJ2-5, is GAGVSQSPSNKVTEKGKDVELRCDPISGHTALYWYRQSLGQGLEFLIYFQGNSAPDKSGLPSDRFSAERTGGSVSTLTIQRTQQEDSAVYLCASSFLGVQETQYFGPGTRLLVL.